The 7 T cell receptor beta chains reported below all come from one sample, sequenced in a study of regulatory T cells in long-lasting Graves disease. Indicated time point: newly diagnosed GD, antithyroid drugs for less than 3 months. Preparation of the TCR library used RNA extracted from PBMCs. Arm-PCR with iRepertoire HTBI primers amplified the CDR3 regions for these TCR beta libraries. TCRdb re-called the multiplex PCR reads through MiXCR, storing one row per CDR3 protein. Here the sample spans about 450,000 distinct CDR3 sequences, 12% to 15% being singletons. These records were also assigned to another study, of T cells in Graves' hyperthyroidism and ophthalmopathy.

The sample here was peripheral blood mononuclear cells (PBMCs), taken at new diagnosis, from a patient treated with antithyroid drugs. The receptors originated from a woman aged 50 to 60 with Graves disease.

Turning to this clonotype: One end of the junction varies from germline; a read error may be responsible. The J gene is TRBJ2-1, the V gene TRBV5-1; no reliable D call. This CDR3 has 14 residues. CDR1 is SGHRS and CDR2 is YFSETQ in the germline V gene. CDR3 amino acids: CASSQSFLSNEQFF. The CDR3, as DNA: TGTGCCAGCAGCCAATCTTTCCTGTCCAATGAGCAGTTCTTC.

This clonotype occurred many times. The chain uses TRBV29-1 and TRBJ2-1; D is possibly TRBD2 (5 bases). Germline V gives CDR1 SQVTM, CDR2 ANQGSEA. The length of the CDR3 is 12 residues. Trimming stripped 2 bases from V and 4 bases from J, with 6 bases between. CDR3 sequence: CSVETSYNEQFF. CDR3 DNA: TGCAGCGTTGAAACTAGTTACAATGAGCAGTTCTTC.

This clonotype was observed a handful of times. A read error is possible here, since a much larger clone lies one base away. Without the conserved terminal phenylalanine or tryptophan, this CDR3 likely stems from a read error. V gene TRBV11-2 combines with J gene TRBJ2-1; D is uncertain. Germline CDR1 and CDR2: SGHAT and FQNNGV. The CDR3 spans 16 residues. V was trimmed by 1 base and J by 5 bases, leaving 15 bases between them. The DNA of the CDR3 is TGTGCCAGCAGCTTAGGGCGGCTAGTGCAGGACAATGAGCAGTTCTCC. This encodes CASSLGRLVQDNEQFS.

This clonotype was counted ten times or more. This chain uses TRBV28 with TRBJ2-2; TRBD2 matches at 7 bases. CDR1 and CDR2 (germline): MDHEN, SYDVKM. Unmatched junction bases numbered 12, after V lost 5 bases and J lost 3 bases. CDR3 length: 17 residues. CDR3 sequence reads: CASSINAGEWDTGELFF. Written as DNA, the CDR3 is TGTGCCAGCAGTATCAACGCGGGAGAGTGGGACACCGGGGAGCTGTTTTTT. Full variable domain (missing parts from reference TRBV28 and TRBJ2-2): DVKVTQSSRYLVKRTGEKVFLECVQDMDHENMFWYRQDPGLGLRLIYFSYDVKMKEKGDIPEGYSVSREKKERFSLILESASTNQTSMYLCASSINAGEWDTGELFFGEGSRLTVL.

V usage is TRBV10-1 and J usage is TRBJ1-3; D call uncertain. Looked up from germline, CDR1 is WNHNN and CDR2 is SYGVQD (reference sequence). This CDR3 has 15 amino acids. V was trimmed by 0 bases and J by 0 bases, leaving 6 bases between them. The CDR3 region has the DNA TGCGCCAGCAGTGAGTCTGGAGACTCTGGAAACACCATATATTTT. This encodes CASSESGDSGNTIYF.

This clonotype was counted ten times or more. V gene TRBV5-1 combines with J gene TRBJ1-5; 11 bases fit TRBD1. Germline lookup yields CDR1 SGHRS and CDR2 YFSETQ. There are 14 residues in the CDR3. V trimming: 3 bases; J trimming: 7 bases; junction bases outside the gene matches: 3. CDR3 sequence (DNA): TGCGCCAGCAGCTCTGGGACAGGGGGACAGCCCCAGCATTTT. This sequence encodes CASSSGTGGQPQHF.

There are many counts of this clonotype. This chain uses TRBV6-2 or TRBV6-3 with TRBJ2-7; D may be TRBD2 (6 bases). V lost 6 bases and J 2 bases, leaving 17 bases between the germline ends. The CDR3 extends over 15 amino acids. Germline loops: CDR1 MNHEY, CDR2 SVGEGT. This chain's CDR3 is CASRTRAGSPYEQYF. The CDR3 region has the DNA TGTGCCAGCAGGACCCGCGCGGGATCTCCCTACGAGCAGTACTTC.